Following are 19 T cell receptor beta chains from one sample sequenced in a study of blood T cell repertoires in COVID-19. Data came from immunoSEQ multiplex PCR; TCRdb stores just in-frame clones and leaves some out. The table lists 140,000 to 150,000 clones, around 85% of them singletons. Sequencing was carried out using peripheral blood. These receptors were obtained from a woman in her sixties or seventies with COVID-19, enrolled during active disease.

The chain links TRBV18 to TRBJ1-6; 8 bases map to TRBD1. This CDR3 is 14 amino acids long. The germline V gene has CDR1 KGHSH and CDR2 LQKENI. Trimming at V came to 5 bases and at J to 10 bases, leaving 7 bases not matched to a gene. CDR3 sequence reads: CASSVGQGGSPLHF. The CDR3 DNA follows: TGTGCCAGCTCAGTAGGACAGGGTGGATCACCCCTCCACTTT. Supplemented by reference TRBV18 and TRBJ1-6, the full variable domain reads NAGVMQNPRHLVRRRGQEARLRCSPMKGHSHVYWYRQLPEEGLKFMVYLQKENIIDESGMPKERFSAEFPKEGPSILRIQQVVRGDSAAYFCASSVGQGGSPLHFGNGTRLTVT.

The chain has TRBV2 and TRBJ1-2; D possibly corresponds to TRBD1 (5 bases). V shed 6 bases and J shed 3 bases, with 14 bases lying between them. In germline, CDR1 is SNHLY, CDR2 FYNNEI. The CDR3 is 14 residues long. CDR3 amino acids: CASRPRDRDYGYTF. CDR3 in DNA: TGTGCCAGCAGACCCAGGGATAGGGACTATGGCTACACCTTC.

The CDR3: CASSIDRVGEQFF. CDR3 nucleotide sequence: TGTGCCAGCAGTATCGACAGGGTTGGTGAGCAGTTCTTC. The rearrangement joins TRBV27 to TRBJ2-1; 7 bases map to TRBD1. J gave up 9 bases and V 5 bases, and 7 bases lay outside the gene matches. Germline V gene data show CDR1 as MNHEY and CDR2 as SMNVEV (reference sequence). The CDR3 totals 13 residues.

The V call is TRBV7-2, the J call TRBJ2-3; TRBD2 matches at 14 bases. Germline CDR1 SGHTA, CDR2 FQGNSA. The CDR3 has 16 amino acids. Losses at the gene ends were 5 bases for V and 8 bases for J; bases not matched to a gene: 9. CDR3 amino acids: CASSPRRGLAGGTQYF. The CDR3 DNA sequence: TGTGCCAGCAGCCCACGAAGAGGACTAGCGGGGGGTACGCAGTATTTT.

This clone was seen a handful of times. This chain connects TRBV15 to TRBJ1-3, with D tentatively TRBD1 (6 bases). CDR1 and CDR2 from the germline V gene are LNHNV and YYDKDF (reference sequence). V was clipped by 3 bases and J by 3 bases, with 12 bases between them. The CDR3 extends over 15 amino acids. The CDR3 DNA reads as TGTGCCACCAGCAGGGACAGAAGTGATGGAAACACCATATATTTT. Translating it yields CATSRDRSDGNTIYF.

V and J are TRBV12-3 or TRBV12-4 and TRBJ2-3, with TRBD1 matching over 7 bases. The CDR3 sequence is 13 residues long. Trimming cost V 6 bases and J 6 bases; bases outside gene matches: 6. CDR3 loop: CASSTGVGDTQYF. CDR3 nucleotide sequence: TGTGCCAGCAGCACAGGGGTTGGGGATACGCAGTATTTT.

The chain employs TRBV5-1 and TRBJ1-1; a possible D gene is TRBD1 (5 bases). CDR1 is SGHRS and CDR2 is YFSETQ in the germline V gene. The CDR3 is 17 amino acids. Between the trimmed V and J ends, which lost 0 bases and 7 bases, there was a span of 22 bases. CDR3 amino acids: CASSLAAQTRGAREAFF. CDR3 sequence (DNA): TGCGCCAGCAGCTTGGCCGCACAGACAAGGGGTGCCCGTGAAGCTTTCTTT.

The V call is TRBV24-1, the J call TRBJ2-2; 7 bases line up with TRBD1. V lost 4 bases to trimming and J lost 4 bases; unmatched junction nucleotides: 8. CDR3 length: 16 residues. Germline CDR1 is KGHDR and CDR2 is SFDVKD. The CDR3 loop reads CATSDGDRVGTGELFF. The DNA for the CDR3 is TGTGCCACCAGTGACGGCGACAGGGTGGGCACCGGGGAGCTGTTTTTT.

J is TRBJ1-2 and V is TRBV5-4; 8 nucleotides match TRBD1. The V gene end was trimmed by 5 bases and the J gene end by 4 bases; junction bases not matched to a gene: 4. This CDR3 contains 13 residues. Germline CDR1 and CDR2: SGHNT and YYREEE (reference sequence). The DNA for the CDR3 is TGTGCCAGCAGTCAACAGGGGGGCTATGGCTACACCTTC. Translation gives CASSQQGGYGYTF.

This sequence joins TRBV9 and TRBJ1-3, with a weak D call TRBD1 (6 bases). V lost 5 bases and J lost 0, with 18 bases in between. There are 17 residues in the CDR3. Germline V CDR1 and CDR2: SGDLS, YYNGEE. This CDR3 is CASSTRSRGYSGNTIYF. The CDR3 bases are TGTGCCAGCAGTACCCGCTCCAGGGGTTACTCTGGAAACACCATATATTTT.

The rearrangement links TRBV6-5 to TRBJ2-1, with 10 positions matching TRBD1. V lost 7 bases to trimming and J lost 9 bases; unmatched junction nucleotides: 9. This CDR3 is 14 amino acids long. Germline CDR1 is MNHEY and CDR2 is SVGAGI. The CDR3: CASNPDRGGIEQFF. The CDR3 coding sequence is TGTGCCAGCAACCCGGACAGGGGGGGCATTGAGCAGTTCTTC.

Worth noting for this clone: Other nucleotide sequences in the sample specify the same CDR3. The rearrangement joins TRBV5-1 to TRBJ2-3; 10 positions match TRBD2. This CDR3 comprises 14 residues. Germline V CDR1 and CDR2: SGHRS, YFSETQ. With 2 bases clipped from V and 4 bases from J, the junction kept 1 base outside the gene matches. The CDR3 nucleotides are TGCGCCAGCAGCTTAGCGGGGGGGGCAGATACGCAGTATTTT. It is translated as CASSLAGGADTQYF. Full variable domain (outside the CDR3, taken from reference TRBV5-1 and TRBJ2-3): KAGVTQTPRYLIKTRGQQVTLSCSPISGHRSVSWYQQTPGQGLQFLFEYFSETQRNKGNFPGRFSGRQFSNSRSEMNVSTLELGDSALYLCASSLAGGADTQYFGPGTRLTVL.

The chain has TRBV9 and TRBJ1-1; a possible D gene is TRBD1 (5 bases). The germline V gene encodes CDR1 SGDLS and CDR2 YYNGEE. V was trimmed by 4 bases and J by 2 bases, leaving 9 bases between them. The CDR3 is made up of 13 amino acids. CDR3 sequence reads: CASSLQDNTEAFF. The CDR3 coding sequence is TGTGCCAGCAGCCTACAGGATAACACTGAAGCTTTCTTT.

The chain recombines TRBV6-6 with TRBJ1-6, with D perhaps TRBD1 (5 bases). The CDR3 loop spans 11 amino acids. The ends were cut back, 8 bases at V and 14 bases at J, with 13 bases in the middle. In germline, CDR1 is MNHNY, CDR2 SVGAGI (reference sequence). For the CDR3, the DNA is TGTGCCAGCCGCCAGGGCGCTTCCCTCCACTTT. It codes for CASRQGASLHF.

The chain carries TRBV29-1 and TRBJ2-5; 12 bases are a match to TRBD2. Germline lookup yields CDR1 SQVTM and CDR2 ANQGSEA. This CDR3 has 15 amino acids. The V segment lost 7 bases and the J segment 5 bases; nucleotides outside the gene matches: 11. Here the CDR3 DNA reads TGCAGCGCGGCTAGAGGGCTAGCGGGGGGGGAGACCCAGTACTTC. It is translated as CSAARGLAGGETQYF.

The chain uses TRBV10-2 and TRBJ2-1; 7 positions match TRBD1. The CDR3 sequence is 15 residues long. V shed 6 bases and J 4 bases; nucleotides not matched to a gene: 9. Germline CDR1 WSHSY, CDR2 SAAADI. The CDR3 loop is CASRGAGGTYNEQFF. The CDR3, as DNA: TGCGCCAGCAGAGGGGCAGGGGGAACTTACAATGAGCAGTTCTTC.

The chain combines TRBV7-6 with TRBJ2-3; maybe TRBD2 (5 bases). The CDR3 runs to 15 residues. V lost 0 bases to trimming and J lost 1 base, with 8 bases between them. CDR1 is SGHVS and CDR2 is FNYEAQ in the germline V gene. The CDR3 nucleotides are TGTGCCAGCAGCTTAGCGTACGGGGGCACAGATACGCAGTATTTT. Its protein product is CASSLAYGGTDTQYF.

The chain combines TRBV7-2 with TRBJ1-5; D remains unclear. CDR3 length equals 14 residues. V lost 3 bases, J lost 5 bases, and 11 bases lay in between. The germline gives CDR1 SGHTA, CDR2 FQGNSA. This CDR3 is CASSLAGRYQPQHF. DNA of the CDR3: TGTGCCAGCAGCTTGGCAGGCCGGTATCAGCCCCAGCATTTT.

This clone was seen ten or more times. The CDR3 DNA reads TGTGCCAGCAGCCAAGAACGCAGGGGCTTAAAATTAATGAACACTGAAGCTTTCTTT. Amino acid sequence: CASSQERRGLKLMNTEAFF. This sequence joins TRBV3-1 (or the pseudogene TRBV3-2) and TRBJ1-1; a weak D match, TRBD1 (6 bases). Germline V gene data show CDR1 as LGHDT and CDR2 as YNNKEL (reference sequence). Trimming removed 0 bases from V and 0 bases from J, with 20 bases in between. CDR3 length equals 19 residues.